This T cell receptor beta chain is drawn from a study of neoadjuvant nivolumab and ipilimumab in lung cancer. Study summary: Nivolumab 3 mg/kg was given days 1, 15 and 29, plus ipilimumab 1 mg/kg day 1 in combination. Study findings and constraints: Resected tumors had greater TCR richness and clonality than uninvolved lung.

Libraries were prepared by immunoSEQ multiplex PCR; TCRdb keeps only in-frame clonotypes and omits some of them. The sample lists 40,000 to 60,000 clones, about 89% occurring once. The V end lost 1 base, the J end lost 0 bases, and 7 bases lay between the germline ends. In germline, CDR1 is SGHRS, CDR2 YFSETQ. The CDR3 runs 14 residues. As regards this clone: The antigen remains unidentified.

V and J are TRBV5-1 and TRBJ1-1; no clear D gene. This receptor was taken from an adult with non-small cell lung cancer. Some clones in this sample may be carry-over from other donors' samples. Here the sequenced sample was blood, taken before neoadjuvant nivolumab, alone or with ipilimumab. The CDR3: CASSLWPLNTEAFF. The DNA for the CDR3 is TGCGCCAGCAGCTTGTGGCCCCTGAACACTGAAGCTTTCTTT. The variable domain in full, completed from reference TRBV5-1 and TRBJ1-1, reads KAGVTQTPRYLIKTRGQQVTLSCSPISGHRSVSWYQQTPGQGLQFLFEYFSETQRNKGNFPGRFSGRQFSNSRSEMNVSTLELGDSALYLCASSLWPLNTEAFFGQGTRLTVV.